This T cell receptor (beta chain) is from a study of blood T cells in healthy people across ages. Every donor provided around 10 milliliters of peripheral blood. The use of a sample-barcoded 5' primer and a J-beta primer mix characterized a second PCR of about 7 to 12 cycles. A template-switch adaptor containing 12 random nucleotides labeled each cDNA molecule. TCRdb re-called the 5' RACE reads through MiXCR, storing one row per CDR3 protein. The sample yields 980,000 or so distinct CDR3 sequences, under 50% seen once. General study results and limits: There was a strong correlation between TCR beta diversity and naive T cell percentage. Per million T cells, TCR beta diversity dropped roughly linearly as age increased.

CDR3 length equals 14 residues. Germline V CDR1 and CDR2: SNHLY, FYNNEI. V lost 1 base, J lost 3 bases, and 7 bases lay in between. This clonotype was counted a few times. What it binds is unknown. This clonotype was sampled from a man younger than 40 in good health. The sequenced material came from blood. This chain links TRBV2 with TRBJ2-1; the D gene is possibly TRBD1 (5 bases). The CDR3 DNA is TGTGCCAGCAGTGAAGGACAGAGCTACAATGAGCAGTTCTTC. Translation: CASSEGQSYNEQFF.